Described below is a single T cell receptor (beta chain) sequence and its context. There is no known antigen for this receptor. Per-base qualities were not stored, and no clone one base away is much larger. The same CDR3 can be traced to other DNA sequences in this sample. Healthy HIV-negative adults with no recently reported acute infections or vaccinations were included as donors. All donors were Caucasian adults living in Nashville, Tennessee, USA. CD4+ T cells were enriched by magnetic negative selection; naive cells were then positively selected on CD45RA, and the negative fraction formed the memory subset. After blood collection by leukapheresis, PBMCs were isolated using Ficoll-Histopaque density gradient centrifugation and then cryopreserved in the vapor phase of liquid nitrogen. Purity and quantity of every magnetically sorted T cell population were checked by analytical flow cytometry. Genomic DNA was isolated from each sorted fraction and quantified by UV absorbance on a Nanodrop 2000c.

Using the deep immunoSEQ assay, TCR CDR3 regions were amplified from genomic DNA by multiplex PCR. Genomic DNA extracted from each cell subset was distributed evenly over all wells of several immunoSEQ 96-well plates, and each plate served as one replicate. For sorted subsets, roughly 200 ng of genomic DNA, equivalent to roughly 33,000 T cell genomes, went into each replicate PCR. Purified libraries were quantified with a Qubit 3.0 fluorometer, sized on a Bioanalyzer 2100, and re-quantified with the KAPA Library Quantification kit. Every immunoSEQ 96-well plate was sequenced on a separate single-read 150-cycle Illumina NextSeq 550 flow cell. The published analysis was carried out like this. Because only junctional sequences without quality scores were contained in the immunoSEQ output, filtering matching that applied to full-length reads could not be performed. To assign V/J genes and CDR3, sequences were annotated using PyIR, a Python wrapper for IgBLAST v1.9, with IMGT germline references. Reads were removed for weak V/J assignments (E-value above 1e-6), missing CDR3, stop codons, out-of-frame junctions, or ambiguous translated residues. V3J clonotypes were defined as sequences sharing an identical inferred V gene, J gene, and CDR3 amino acid sequence. The percentage overlap between two repertoires was calculated by dividing the number of shared unique clonotypes by the size of the smaller repertoire. RTK rarefaction, the Chao1 estimator, and Recon v2.1 estimates of unobserved clonotypes were used to assess repertoire richness. For all TCRbeta clonotypes obtained by the gDNA method from a few donors, generation probabilities were computed with OLGA. TCRdb obtained this table from immuneACCESS and retained in-frame rearrangements with V and J assigned. These tables miss some clones; where compared with another copy, unresolved V genes account for less than half of the shortfall, and the remainder is unexplained. The V and J calls and clone size are taken from that table; D and trimming were inferred from the DNA. Recorded for this sample are about 2.4 million clones; over 85% of them occurred a single time. In total, the top ten clones hold around 0.14% of the sample.

This sample was taken from a study of shared clonotypes between healthy human individuals (dated by TCRdb to about 2020). About the full investigation: The cohort included a few men and a couple of women between 18 and 49 years of age. For each donor, three plates each were used for CD4 naive and CD4 memory, two plates were used for CD8 naive, and one plate was used for CD8 memory. Between about 0.8 and 9.5 billion PBMCs per donor were obtained by leukapheresis. Different laboratories and diverse techniques were used to prepare libraries and sequence TCR repertoires, to increase sequencing depth and limit assay-specific biases. To estimate repertoire size and how much clonotypes are shared between individuals, the study performed deep sequencing of blood TCR repertoires from a few healthy adults. What the work shows at the level of the full study, not this receptor alone: Higher generation probabilities were observed for clonotypes shared by all four sorted-subset donors than for non-shared clonotypes. Sharing across a handful of donors was observed for around 5% of naive CD4, about 3.2% of naive CD8, around 2.5% of memory CD4, and around 0.44% of memory CD8 clonotypes. Larger estimated clonotype richness was generally found for naive subsets than for memory subsets. Based on pairwise subsampling, the degree of clonotype sharing among donors was expected to be affected by sequencing depth. Sampling was restricted to blood, and TCR repertoires in tissues likely differ from the TCR repertoires found in blood. Incomplete sequencing was indicated by rarefaction of sorted-subset datasets, despite the large sequencing depth. Because the study included a small number of donors, the genetic and exposure-history diversity represented was limited.

Reading from cysteine to phenylalanine, the CDR3 counts 13 amino acids. The kept DNA is CDR3 alone, 39 bases in frame from the first base. According to the germline V gene, CDR1 reads KGHSH and CDR2 reads LQKENI. For this chain, trimming is 5 bases at the V end and 6 bases at the J end, and the number of junction bases without a gene match is 6. The chain couples TRBV18 to TRBJ2-7, and 8 bases in between align with TRBD1. The TCR sequence derives from a man younger than 35 in good health. The sequenced sample consisted of naive CD4+ T cells sorted from blood. According to the study, the label for this sample's cell subset or site signals: CD45RA+ positively selected. The CDR3 region has the sequence CASSLDRGSEQYF. The base sequence is TGTGCCAGCTCATTAGACAGGGGATCCGAGCAGTACTTC.